This entry lists 13 T cell receptor beta chains sequenced from one sample in a study of T-cell reconstitution after alpha-beta-depleted transplantation in children. This sample's TCRbeta library carried unique molecular identifier barcodes. Via MiXCR, TCRdb re-called the PCR reads, giving one row per CDR3 protein. Of 600,000 to 700,000 distinct CDR3 sequences listed, roughly 17% are singletons. The sample consisted of PBMCs from the stem cell graft donor, taken from the stem cell graft. Every receptor here comes from a human donor who donated a stem cell graft to a child with acute myeloid leukemia.

This clonotype was observed many times. The rearrangement uses TRBV29-1 and TRBJ1-3; unclear D gene. The CDR3 totals 11 residues. Trimming pared 4 bases from V and 4 bases from J, leaving 5 bases between. The V gene's germline CDR1 is SQVTM and CDR2 ANQGSEA. CDR3 loop: CSVASGNTIYF. Written as DNA, the CDR3 is TGCAGCGTTGCCAGCGGAAACACCATATATTTT.

The chain joins TRBV7-2 to TRBJ2-7; D ambiguous. The length of the CDR3 is 13 residues. Trimming took 0 bases from V and 3 from J, leaving 6 bases between them. Germline V gives CDR1 SGHTA, CDR2 FQGNSA. The DNA of the CDR3 is TGTGCCAGCAGCTTAGCCCAAGACTACGAGCAGTACTTC. Residues: CASSLAQDYEQYF.

Notes on this clonotype: The junction shows a germline mismatch at one end, possibly a read error. The V call is TRBV7-2, the J call TRBJ2-2; possible D gene TRBD1, 5 bases. There are 14 residues in the CDR3. Germline values: CDR1 SGHTA, CDR2 FQGNSA. As DNA, the CDR3 is TGTGCCGGCAGGGCCTTTGGGGACACCGGGGAGCTGTTTTTT. The encoded protein is CAGRAFGDTGELFF. The variable domain in full, with the rest retrieved from reference TRBV7-2 and TRBJ2-2, is GAGVSQSPSNKVTEKGKDVELRCDPISGHTALYWYRQSLGQGLEFLIYFQGNSAPDKSGLPSDRFSAERTGGSVSTLTIQRTQQEDSAVYLCAGRAFGDTGELFFGEGSRLTVL.

Of note for this clonotype: Germline is not matched at one junction end, which may reflect a read error. The V and J genes are TRBV5-1 and TRBJ1-1, with a possible D match to TRBD1 (6 bases). Germline values: CDR1 SGHRS, CDR2 YFSETQ. The CDR3 spans 14 residues. The CDR3 sequence: CASSLGTVNSEAFF. Written as DNA, the CDR3 is TGCGCCAGCAGCTTGGGGACAGTGAACTCTGAAGCTTTCTTT. The full variable domain, with the rest looked up from reference TRBV5-1 and TRBJ1-1, is KAGVTQTPRYLIKTRGQQVTLSCSPISGHRSVSWYQQTPGQGLQFLFEYFSETQRNKGNFPGRFSGRQFSNSRSEMNVSTLELGDSALYLCASSLGTVNSEAFFGQGTRLTVV.

This clonotype showed up just a few times. This rearrangement joins TRBV5-5 to TRBJ1-1; tentatively, D is TRBD1 (6 bases). V dropped 2 bases and J dropped 1 base, with 15 bases sitting between them. Per the germline V gene, CDR1 is SGHKS and CDR2 is YYEKEE (reference sequence). This CDR3 contains 16 residues. The CDR3 loop is CASSFLRGAPNTEAFF. The CDR3 region has the DNA TGTGCCAGCAGCTTCCTTCGGGGGGCCCCGAACACTGAAGCTTTCTTT. The full variable domain, in which reference TRBV5-5 and TRBJ1-1 provide the parts outside the CDR3, is DAGVTQSPTHLIKTRGQQVTLRCSPISGHKSVSWYQQVLGQGPQFIFQYYEKEERGRGNFPDRFSARQFPNYSSELNVNALLLGDSALYLCASSFLRGAPNTEAFFGQGTRLTVV.

The sample holds many counts of this clonotype. The V gene is TRBV6-5, the J gene TRBJ1-4, with D hard to call. CDR3 size: 14 residues. V was clipped by 0 bases and J by 6 bases, with 8 bases between them. CDR1 and CDR2 (germline): MNHEY, SVGAGI. CDR3 DNA sequence: TGTGCCAGCAGTTACTCAGCGGATCATGAAAAACTGTTTTTT. Its translation: CASSYSADHEKLFF.

This clonotype was found a few times. The rearrangement links TRBV11-2 to TRBJ1-5; no clear D gene. Between the trimmed V and J ends, which lost 2 bases and 0 bases, there was a span of 14 bases. This CDR3 has 17 residues. Germline V lookup: CDR1 SGHAT, CDR2 FQNNGV. Written as DNA, the CDR3 is TGTGCCAGCAGCTTAAATACCGTACGTAATAGCAATCAGCCCCAGCATTTT. Translating it yields CASSLNTVRNSNQPQHF.

The chain carries TRBV12-3 or TRBV12-4 and TRBJ2-2, with 7 nucleotides matching TRBD2. V dropped 4 bases and J dropped 1; count of bases not matched to a gene: 6. The length of the CDR3 is 16 residues. The CDR3 region has the DNA TGTGCCAGCAGTTATTTAACGGGGGGGAACACCGGGGAGCTGTTTTTT. It translates to CASSYLTGGNTGELFF.

This clonotype was seen more than once but under ten times. The rearrangement joins TRBV11-2 to TRBJ2-5, with 7 nucleotides matching TRBD2. CDR1 and CDR2 (germline): SGHAT, FQNNGV. The CDR3 is 15 residues long. Germline trimming cut 7 bases from V and 5 bases from J; bases unmatched to any gene: 13. CDR3 protein: CASTHGGKRTETQYF. As DNA, the CDR3 is TGTGCCAGCACCCACGGGGGGAAGAGAACCGAGACCCAGTACTTC.

This clonotype was detected ten times or more. DNA for the CDR3: TGCAGTGCTAGAGATGAACAGCCACAGAGTTATGGCTACACCTTC. Its protein is CSARDEQPQSYGYTF. The chain has TRBV20-1 and TRBJ1-2, with D unresolved. Deletions cut 0 bases from V and 5 bases from J, with 16 bases between. CDR3 size: 15 residues. Germline V gene sequence: CDR1 DFQATT, CDR2 SNEGSKA (reference sequence).

This clonotype was seen only a few times. The V gene is TRBV24-1, the J gene TRBJ1-1, with D hard to call. The CDR3 runs to 13 residues. V was shortened by 9 bases and J by 4 bases, with 14 bases between the two germline ends. Germline CDR1 KGHDR, CDR2 SFDVKD. CDR3: CATAESGSTEAFF. In DNA form, the CDR3 reads TGTGCCACCGCTGAGAGTGGGAGCACTGAAGCTTTCTTT.

V is TRBV20-1 and J is TRBJ1-5; a weak D match, TRBD1 (6 bases). The CDR3 sequence is 14 residues long. Germline V gene data show CDR1 as DFQATT and CDR2 as SNEGSKA (reference sequence). With 0 bases removed from V and 3 bases from J, the gap between germline ends came to 9 bases. The CDR3 reads CSAREGGVNQPQHF. CDR3 bases: TGCAGTGCTAGAGAAGGGGGAGTCAATCAGCCCCAGCATTTT.

The rearrangement uses TRBV12-3 or TRBV12-4 and TRBJ1-5; 8 nucleotides match TRBD1. J was trimmed by 6 bases and V by 6 bases; bases with no gene match: 4. The CDR3 loop spans 13 amino acids. CDR3 region: CASRRTGLQPQHF. The CDR3 DNA is TGTGCCAGCAGAAGGACAGGGCTTCAGCCCCAGCATTTT.